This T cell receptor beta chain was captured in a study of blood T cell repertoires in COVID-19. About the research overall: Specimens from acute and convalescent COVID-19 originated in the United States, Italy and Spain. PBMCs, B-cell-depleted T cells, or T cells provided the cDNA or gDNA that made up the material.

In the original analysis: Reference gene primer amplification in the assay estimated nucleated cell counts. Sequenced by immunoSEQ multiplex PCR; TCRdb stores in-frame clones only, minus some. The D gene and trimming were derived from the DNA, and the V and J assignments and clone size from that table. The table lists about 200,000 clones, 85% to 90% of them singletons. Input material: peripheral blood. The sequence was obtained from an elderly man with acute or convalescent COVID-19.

CDR3 DNA: TGTGCCATCAGTTTCGGACAGGGCGGCCAAGAGACCCAGTACTTC. Residues: CAISFGQGGQETQYF. The chain employs TRBV10-3 and TRBJ2-5; TRBD1 aligns across 8 bases. The CDR3 is 15 amino acids. Germline V gene data show CDR1 as ENHRY and CDR2 as SYGVKD. J gave up 1 base and V 5 bases, and 6 bases lay outside the gene matches.